These 28 T cell receptor beta chains were sequenced from one sample in a study of blood T cells in healthy people across ages. With a J-beta primer mix and a sample-barcoded 5' primer, a second PCR ran about 7 to 12 cycles. Each CDR3 protein gets one entry after TCRdb re-called the 5' RACE reads with MiXCR. Of just under 550,000 distinct CDR3 sequences listed, less than 25% were seen once; the top ten hold 8.7%. The sample was also reused in another study, on T cells of mothers and their children.

Sequencing input: blood. These receptors came from a boy aged 5-17 years in good health.

This clonotype was detected once. V gene TRBV3-1 combines with J gene TRBJ1-2; no reliable D call. This CDR3 is 15 amino acids long. V lost 1 base and J lost 3, with 12 bases in between. The germline gives CDR1 LGHDT, CDR2 YNNKEL (reference sequence). The DNA of the CDR3 is TGTGCCAGCAGCCAAGGGACGGAACAGTACTATGGCTACACCTTC. This encodes CASSQGTEQYYGYTF.

The CDR3 is CASSLGGAGGETQYF. The CDR3 coding sequence is TGTGCCAGCAGCTTAGGGGGGGCCGGCGGTGAGACCCAGTACTTC. The chain has TRBV11-2 and TRBJ2-5; D assignment may be TRBD1 or TRBD2 (6 bases each). CDR1 is SGHAT, CDR2 FQNNGV, per germline. This CDR3 is built from 15 residues. V lost 1 base and J 5 bases, leaving 14 bases between the germline ends.

The genes are TRBV27 and TRBJ2-1; 8 nucleotides match TRBD2. The germline V gene has CDR1 MNHEY and CDR2 SMNVEV (reference sequence). The CDR3 loop spans 13 amino acids. The V segment lost 6 bases and the J segment 7 bases; nucleotides outside the gene matches: 5. The CDR3, as DNA: TGTGCCAGCAGGAGCGGGGGTACGAATGAGCAGTTCTTC. It codes for CASRSGGTNEQFF.

The chain joins TRBV27 to TRBJ2-5; D is undetermined. V lost 6 bases and J lost 3, with 14 bases in between. This CDR3 spans 14 amino acids. CDR1 and CDR2 from the germline V gene are MNHEY and SMNVEV (reference sequence). The CDR3 region has the DNA TGTGCCAGCAGAGCCTCTATAGCCGAAGAGACCCAGTACTTC. It is translated as CASRASIAEETQYF.

The genes are TRBV20-1 and TRBJ2-5; D perhaps matches TRBD2 (6 bases). The J call may be incorrect, as the DNA end agrees better with TRBJ2-1. CDR3 length: 16 amino acids. The germline gives CDR1 DFQATT, CDR2 SNEGSKA (reference sequence). The CDR3 loop reads CSARDSERVSYNEQFF. DNA of the CDR3: TGCAGTGCTAGAGATTCAGAGCGGGTCTCCTACAATGAGCAGTTCTTC.

V and J are TRBV28 and TRBJ2-1, with 9 bases lining up with TRBD2. The tail of the sequence fits TRBJ2-7 better, so the J call may be wrong. The CDR3 extends over 15 amino acids. Germline CDR1 reads MDHEN; CDR2 reads SYDVKM. The CDR3 is CASSLMGLARNEQYF. In DNA form, the CDR3 reads TGTGCCAGCAGTCTAATGGGACTAGCAAGAAACGAGCAGTACTTC.

This rearrangement joins TRBV7-2 to TRBJ2-1; the D is unclear. The tail of the sequence fits TRBJ2-7 better, so the J call may be wrong. The length of the CDR3 is 14 residues. CDR1 SGHTA and CDR2 FQGNSA come from the germline V gene. The CDR3 region is CASSSGTARYEQYF. CDR3 nucleotides: TGTGCCAGCAGCTCCGGAACGGCCCGCTACGAGCAGTACTTC.

The rearrangement joins TRBV20-1 to TRBJ1-5; a possible D gene is TRBD1 (5 bases). There are 13 residues in the CDR3. The germline V gene has CDR1 DFQATT and CDR2 SNEGSKA (reference sequence). Between the trimmed V and J ends, which lost 0 bases and 7 bases, there was a span of 10 bases. This chain's CDR3 is CSAREPGVQPQHF. For the CDR3, the DNA is TGCAGTGCTAGAGAACCGGGGGTGCAGCCCCAGCATTTT.

The V call is TRBV28, the J call TRBJ1-5, with D perhaps TRBD1 (6 bases). Germline lookup yields CDR1 MDHEN and CDR2 SYDVKM. V was cut by 4 bases and J by 5 bases, with 15 bases left in between. This CDR3 spans 15 amino acids. The chain's CDR3 is CASSSVTGLDQPQHF. CDR3 coding DNA: TGTGCCAGCAGTTCCGTCACAGGGCTCGATCAGCCCCAGCATTTT.

This clonotype was seen more than once but under ten times. The chain combines TRBV28 with TRBJ2-2; 8 bases agree with TRBD2. The V gene end was trimmed by 3 bases and the J gene end by 5 bases; junction bases not matched to a gene: 11. CDR1 is MDHEN and CDR2 is SYDVKM in the germline V gene. CDR3 size: 17 residues. Here the CDR3 reads CASSFHGSGSMTGELFF. CDR3 in DNA: TGTGCCAGCAGTTTCCACGGAAGCGGGAGTATGACCGGGGAGCTGTTTTTT. Full variable domain (outside the CDR3, taken from reference TRBV28 and TRBJ2-2): DVKVTQSSRYLVKRTGEKVFLECVQDMDHENMFWYRQDPGLGLRLIYFSYDVKMKEKGDIPEGYSVSREKKERFSLILESASTNQTSMYLCASSFHGSGSMTGELFFGEGSRLTVL.

In DNA, the CDR3 is TGTGCCAGCAGTCCATCGGGACTTCATAATGAAAAACTGTTTTTT. Translation: CASSPSGLHNEKLFF. This chain links TRBV27 with TRBJ1-4, with D possibly being TRBD1 (5 bases). Germline loops: CDR1 MNHEY, CDR2 SMNVEV (reference sequence). V was clipped by 5 bases and J by 4 bases, with 14 bases between them. The CDR3 is made up of 15 amino acids.

In nucleotides, the CDR3 is TGTGCCAGCAGTTACTCTACAGGGTGGGAGCAGTACTTC. Encoded protein: CASSYSTGWEQYF. The rearrangement joins TRBV6-5 to TRBJ2-7; D might be TRBD1 (6 bases). Trimming cost V 0 bases and J 7 bases, with 10 bases left between them. Germline-derived CDR1 and CDR2 are MNHEY and SVGAGI. This CDR3 has 13 residues.

This clonotype was seen more than once but under ten times. V gene TRBV29-1 combines with J gene TRBJ2-1, with 8 bases lining up with TRBD1. CDR1 SQVTM and CDR2 ANQGSEA come from the germline V gene. Unmatched junction bases numbered 16, after V lost 6 bases and J lost 9 bases. The CDR3 loop spans 15 amino acids. CDR3 sequence (DNA): TGCAGCGTCACCCCCGAGGGCAGGGGGCTTAGTGAGCAGTTCTTC. It is translated as CSVTPEGRGLSEQFF.

In this sample, this clonotype turned up a few times. J is TRBJ1-3 and V is TRBV6-2 or TRBV6-3; D gene ambiguous. The germline V gene has CDR1 MNHEY and CDR2 SVGEGT. This CDR3 has 15 residues. V dropped 0 bases and J dropped 0 bases, with 6 bases sitting between them. This CDR3 is CASSYSSSSGNTIYF. The CDR3 DNA follows: TGTGCCAGCAGTTACTCGTCCAGCTCTGGAAACACCATATATTTT.

The gene calls are TRBV7-3 and TRBJ2-3; D call uncertain. Trimming stripped 4 bases from V and 5 bases from J, with 10 bases between. CDR3 size: 13 residues. Germline-derived CDR1 and CDR2 are SGHTA and FQGTGA. In nucleotides, the CDR3 is TGTGCCAGCAGCTGGAGCACGGGAGATACGCAGTATTTT. This codes for CASSWSTGDTQYF.

The chain uses TRBV6-2 or TRBV6-3 and TRBJ2-7, with 7 bases matching TRBD1. Germline V gene lookup returns CDR1 MNHEY and CDR2 SVGEGT. The J segment lost 9 bases and the V segment lost 10 bases, leaving 15 bases of the junction unmatched. The CDR3 sequence is 13 residues long. The CDR3 protein is CATWDRKPTMQYF. The CDR3, as DNA: TGTGCCACCTGGGACAGAAAACCTACGATGCAGTACTTC.

The rearrangement uses TRBV5-4 and TRBJ2-5; 10 nucleotides line up with TRBD2. The CDR3 length is 16 residues. The V gene end was trimmed by 0 bases and the J gene end by 1 base; junction bases not matched to a gene: 3. The V gene's germline CDR1 is SGHNT and CDR2 YYREEE (reference sequence). CDR3 sequence (DNA): TGTGCCAGCAGCTTGGTAGCGGGGGGTTTCCAAGAGACCCAGTACTTC. It encodes CASSLVAGGFQETQYF.

The chain combines TRBV14 with TRBJ2-3; 8 nucleotides align to TRBD2. V lost 1 base and J lost 6; bases outside the gene matches: 6. This CDR3 is 15 amino acids long. Germline V lookup: CDR1 SGHDN, CDR2 FVKESK. The CDR3 region has the DNA TGTGCCAGCAGCCAAGCGGGAGGGCCCAGGGATACGCAGTATTTT. It is translated as CASSQAGGPRDTQYF.

The chain links TRBV20-1 to TRBJ2-5; 8 bases agree with TRBD2. The J call may not be correct, given that the DNA end is closer to TRBJ2-7. The CDR3 consists of 15 residues. Germline V gene data show CDR1 as DFQATT and CDR2 as SNEGSKA (reference sequence). DNA of the CDR3: TGCAGTGCTAGAGATGCCCAGCGGGAGATCTACGAGCAGTACTTC. Its translation is CSARDAQREIYEQYF.

Here the CDR3 reads CASIVAGGNNEQFF. In DNA form, the CDR3 reads TGTGCCAGCATCGTAGCGGGGGGGAACAATGAGCAGTTCTTC. This chain connects TRBV28 to TRBJ2-1; 11 bases agree with TRBD2. The V gene's germline CDR1 is MDHEN and CDR2 SYDVKM. This CDR3 has 14 residues. The V segment lost 7 bases and the J segment 5 bases; nucleotides outside the gene matches: 4. The whole variable domain, filled in from reference TRBV28 and TRBJ2-1, reads DVKVTQSSRYLVKRTGEKVFLECVQDMDHENMFWYRQDPGLGLRLIYFSYDVKMKEKGDIPEGYSVSREKKERFSLILESASTNQTSMYLCASIVAGGNNEQFFGPGTRLTVL.

This clonotype was seen a few times. The V call is TRBV27, the J call TRBJ2-3, with unresolved D. V gave up 8 bases and J gave up 0 bases, with 6 bases separating them. The germline CDR1 and CDR2 sequences are MNHEY and SMNVEV (reference sequence). The CDR3 is 12 amino acids. The CDR3 loop reads CASGASTDTQYF. CDR3 bases: TGTGCCAGCGGAGCGAGCACAGATACGCAGTATTTT.

The sample holds a few counts of this clonotype. The CDR3 DNA follows: TGTGCCAGCAGGGGCCGGACAGGGAAAAACGAGCAGTACTTC. Amino acids: CASRGRTGKNEQYF. This chain connects TRBV28 to TRBJ2-7; 8 nucleotides match TRBD1. Trimming at V came to 6 bases and at J to 5 bases, leaving 9 bases not matched to a gene. CDR1 and CDR2 from the germline V gene are MDHEN and SYDVKM. The CDR3 has 14 residues.

This clonotype was seen more than once but under ten times. The V gene is TRBV4-1, the J gene TRBJ2-7; no firm D call. V was clipped by 3 bases and J by 1 base, with 4 bases between them. This CDR3 contains 12 residues. Looked up from germline, CDR1 is MGHRA and CDR2 is YSYEKL. The chain's CDR3 is CASSQESYEQYF. Here the CDR3 DNA reads TGCGCCAGCAGCCAGGAGTCCTACGAGCAGTACTTC.

This chain uses TRBV7-9 with TRBJ1-3; TRBD1 might be the D (5 bases). CDR1 is SEHNR and CDR2 is FQNEAQ in the germline V gene (reference sequence). Trimming cost V 1 base and J 6 bases, with 7 bases left between them. The CDR3 has 13 residues. CDR3 nucleotide sequence: TGTGCCAGCAGCTTAGGACAGACAAACACCATATATTTT. This gives the protein CASSLGQTNTIYF.

The chain has TRBV30 and TRBJ1-4, with TRBD1 identical over 7 bases. Germline V gene data show CDR1 as GTSNPN and CDR2 as SVGIG (reference sequence). The trim removed 1 base at V and 8 bases at J, leaving 10 bases unmatched. The CDR3 spans 15 residues. The CDR3 DNA sequence: TGTGCCTGGAGTGCGAACAGGGGAGGGACAGAAAAACTGTTTTTT. It translates to CAWSANRGGTEKLFF.

This clonotype turned up a few times. The chain links TRBV6-6 to TRBJ2-5, with 10 nucleotides matching TRBD2. The CDR3 is 14 residues long. V was clipped by 5 bases and J by 4 bases; unmatched bases: 4. The germline V gene encodes CDR1 MNHNY and CDR2 SVGAGI (reference sequence). CDR3 bases: TGTGCCAGCAGTCGAGCTAGCGGGGGAGAGACCCAGTACTTC. Translating it yields CASSRASGGETQYF.

The chain couples TRBV7-9 to TRBJ2-6; weak D call: TRBD1 (5 bases). This CDR3 spans 16 amino acids. V shed 1 base and J shed 1 base, with 8 bases lying between them. Germline values: CDR1 SEHNR, CDR2 FQNEAQ (reference sequence). CDR3 nucleotide sequence: TGTGCCAGCAGCTTAGGTGGACAATCTGGGGCCAACGTCCTGACTTTC. It encodes CASSLGGQSGANVLTF.

This clonotype turned up a few times. The chain combines TRBV7-9 with TRBJ2-1; 10 positions match TRBD1. The CDR3 has 18 residues. The V gene end was trimmed by 2 bases and the J gene end by 3 bases; junction bases not matched to a gene: 10. Per germline, CDR1 SEHNR and CDR2 FQNEAQ (reference sequence). This CDR3 reads CASSLFGPDRGLYNEQFF. The CDR3 DNA sequence: TGTGCCAGCAGCTTATTCGGGCCCGACAGGGGGCTCTACAATGAGCAGTTCTTC.